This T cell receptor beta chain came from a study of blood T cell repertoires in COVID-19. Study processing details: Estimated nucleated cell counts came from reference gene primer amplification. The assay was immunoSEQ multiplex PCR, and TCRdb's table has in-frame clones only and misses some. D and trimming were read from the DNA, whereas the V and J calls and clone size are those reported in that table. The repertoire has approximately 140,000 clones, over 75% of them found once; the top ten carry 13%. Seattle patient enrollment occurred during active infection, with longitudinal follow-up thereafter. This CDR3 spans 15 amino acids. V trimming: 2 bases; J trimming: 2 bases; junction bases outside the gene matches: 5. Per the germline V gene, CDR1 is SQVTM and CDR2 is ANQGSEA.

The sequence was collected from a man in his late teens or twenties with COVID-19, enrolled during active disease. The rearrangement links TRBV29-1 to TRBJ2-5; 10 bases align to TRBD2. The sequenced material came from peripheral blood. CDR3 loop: CSVEFTSGNQETQYF. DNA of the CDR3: TGCAGCGTTGAATTCACTAGCGGGAATCAAGAGACCCAGTACTTC.